The 7 T cell receptor beta chains reported below all come from one sample, sequenced in a study of OX40 agonist ivuxolimab in advanced cancers. Sequencing used immunoSEQ multiplex PCR; TCRdb keeps in-frame clones, though not all of them. The table lists 100,000 to 120,000 clones, about nine tenths of them singletons. The source material was CD4+ or CD8+ T cells sorted from blood, sampled in a trial of the OX40 agonist ivuxolimab. Receptor source: an adult with an advanced solid tumor such as melanoma, head and neck, liver or kidney cancer.

The rearrangement uses TRBV6-1 and TRBJ2-1, with TRBD2 matching over 8 bases. Unmatched junction bases numbered 7, after V lost 5 bases and J lost 7 bases. The V gene's germline CDR1 is MNHNS and CDR2 SASEGT. The CDR3 consists of 14 residues. The CDR3 reads CASSLSGSGNEQFF. The CDR3 nucleotides read TGTGCCAGCAGTTTGAGCGGGAGTGGGAATGAGCAGTTCTTC.

The rearrangement links TRBV9 to TRBJ2-1, with TRBD1 identical over 7 bases. V shed 4 bases, J shed 2 bases, and the junction held 12 bases outside the gene matches. This CDR3 is built from 17 residues. In germline, CDR1 is SGDLS, CDR2 YYNGEE. CDR3 sequence: CASSPRGDRAAYNEQFF. The CDR3 DNA sequence: TGTGCCAGCAGCCCCCGGGGAGACAGGGCCGCCTACAATGAGCAGTTCTTC.

The genes are TRBV6-5 and TRBJ2-7; D perhaps matches TRBD1 (6 bases). V lost 2 bases, J lost 7 bases, and 15 bases lay in between. There are 14 residues in the CDR3. Per germline, CDR1 MNHEY and CDR2 SVGAGI. CDR3 protein: CASSYSQGSGEQYF. The CDR3 coding sequence is TGTGCCAGCAGTTACAGCCAGGGGTCCGGAGAGCAGTACTTC.

A remark on this clone: Mismatch with germline at one junction end may stem from a read error. In DNA form, the CDR3 reads TGTGCCAGTGGTTTGGTATATCAGTCCGACACCGGGGAGCTGTTTTTT. The encoded protein is CASGLVYQSDTGELFF. The genes are TRBV12-5 and TRBJ2-2; no reliable D call. Germline assignment: CDR1 LGHNT and CDR2 FRNRAP. The CDR3 has 16 residues.

The J gene is TRBJ1-2, the V gene TRBV27; TRBD1 might be the D (5 bases). Trimming removed 5 bases at V and 4 bases at J, with 14 bases between. This CDR3 spans 14 amino acids. The germline CDR1 and CDR2 sequences are MNHEY and SMNVEV (reference sequence). The CDR3 spells CASSPTWGGYGYTF. In DNA form, the CDR3 reads TGTGCCAGCAGTCCTACTTGGGGGGGCTATGGCTACACCTTC.

The V call is TRBV6-1, the J call TRBJ2-3, with a weak D call TRBD1 (6 bases). Trimming removed 4 bases from V and 6 bases from J, with 11 bases in between. CDR1 is MNHNS and CDR2 is SASEGT in the germline V gene. This CDR3 comprises 13 residues. The CDR3 bases are TGTGCCAGCAGTGTCGGGACAATGGATACGCAGTATTTT. Its translation is CASSVGTMDTQYF.

The CDR3 sequence: CAISLGQGSDIQYF. The CDR3 bases are TGTGCCATCAGTCTAGGGCAGGGTTCTGACATTCAGTACTTC. The chain employs TRBV10-3 and TRBJ2-4, with D possibly being TRBD1 (5 bases). Looked up from germline, CDR1 is ENHRY and CDR2 is SYGVKD. Trimming took 5 bases from V and 8 from J, leaving 16 bases between them. The CDR3 extends over 14 amino acids.